The subject of this entry is one TCR beta chain. The antigen remains undetermined. PCR was performed using 60 Vbeta and 13 Jbeta primers. The table came from immunoSEQ multiplex PCR; TCRdb's copy has only in-frame clones and leaves some out. Altogether about 67,000 clones are present, 78% being singletons, with the ten largest covering approximately 9.7%. The sample originates from a study of cytomegalovirus exposure and HLA in healthy donors. Notes on the study in general: A later analysis found TCR association rates differed by HLA locus, highest for DRB1 and lowest for HLA-C.

This CDR3 has 18 residues. The germline V gene has CDR1 LNHDA and CDR2 SQIVND (reference sequence). V was pared by 5 bases and J by 4 bases, with 14 bases of the junction left unmatched. This sequence joins TRBV19 and TRBJ1-1; 12 positions agree with TRBD1. This TCR derives from a man aged 40-55 years in good health and CMV-seronegative. Sequenced input: PBMCs. The CDR3: CASSVSYGTGGRVTEAFF. The CDR3 DNA reads TGTGCCAGTAGTGTATCGTACGGGACAGGGGGCAGGGTCACTGAAGCTTTCTTT.